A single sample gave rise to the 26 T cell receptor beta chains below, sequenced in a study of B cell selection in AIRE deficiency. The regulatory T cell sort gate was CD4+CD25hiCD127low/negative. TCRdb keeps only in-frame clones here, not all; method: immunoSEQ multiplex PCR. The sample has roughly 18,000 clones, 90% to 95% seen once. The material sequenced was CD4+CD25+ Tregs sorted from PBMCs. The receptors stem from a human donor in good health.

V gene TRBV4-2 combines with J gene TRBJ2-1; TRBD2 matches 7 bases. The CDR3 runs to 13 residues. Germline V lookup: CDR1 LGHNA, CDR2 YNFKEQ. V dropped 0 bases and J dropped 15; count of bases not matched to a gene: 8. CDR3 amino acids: CASSQDGLGLLFF. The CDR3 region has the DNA TGTGCCAGCAGCCAAGATGGGCTGGGACTACTGTTCTTC.

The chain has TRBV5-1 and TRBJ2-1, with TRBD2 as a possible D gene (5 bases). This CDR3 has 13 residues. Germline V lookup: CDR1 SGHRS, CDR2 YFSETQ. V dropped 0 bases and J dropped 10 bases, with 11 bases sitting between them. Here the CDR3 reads CASSLEPSGEQFF. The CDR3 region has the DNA TGCGCCAGCAGCTTGGAACCCTCGGGAGAGCAGTTCTTC.

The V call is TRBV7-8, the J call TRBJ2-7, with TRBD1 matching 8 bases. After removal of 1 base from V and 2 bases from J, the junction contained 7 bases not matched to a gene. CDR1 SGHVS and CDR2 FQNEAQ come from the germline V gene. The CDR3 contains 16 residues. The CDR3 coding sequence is TGTGCCAGCAGCTTAGGGTTACAGGGGGAACCCTACGAGCAGTACTTC. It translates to CASSLGLQGEPYEQYF.

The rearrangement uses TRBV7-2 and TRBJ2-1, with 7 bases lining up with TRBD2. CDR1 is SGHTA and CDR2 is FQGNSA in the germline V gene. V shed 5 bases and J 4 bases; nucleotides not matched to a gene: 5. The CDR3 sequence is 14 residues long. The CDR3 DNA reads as TGTGCCAGCAGCCTATTAGCGGGTTACAATGAGCAGTTCTTC. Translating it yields CASSLLAGYNEQFF.

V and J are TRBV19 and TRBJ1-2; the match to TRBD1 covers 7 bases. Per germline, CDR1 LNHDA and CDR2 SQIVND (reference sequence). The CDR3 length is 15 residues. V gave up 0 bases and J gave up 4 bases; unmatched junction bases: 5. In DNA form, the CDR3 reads TGTGCCAGTAGTATAGATCCGAGGGGGCGCTATGGCTACACCTTC. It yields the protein CASSIDPRGRYGYTF.

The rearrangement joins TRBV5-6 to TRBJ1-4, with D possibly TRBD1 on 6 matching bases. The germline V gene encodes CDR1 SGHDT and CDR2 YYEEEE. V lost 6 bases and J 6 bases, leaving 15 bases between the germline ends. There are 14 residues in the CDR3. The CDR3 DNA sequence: TGTGCCAGCACCAGGACACCAGGGGATGAAAAACTGTTTTTT. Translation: CASTRTPGDEKLFF.

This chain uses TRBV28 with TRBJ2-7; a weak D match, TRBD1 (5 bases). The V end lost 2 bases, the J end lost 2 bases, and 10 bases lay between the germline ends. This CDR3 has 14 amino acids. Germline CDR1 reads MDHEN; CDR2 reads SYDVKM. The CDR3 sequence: CASSLNGAPYEQYF. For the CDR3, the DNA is TGTGCCAGCAGTTTAAATGGGGCCCCCTACGAGCAGTACTTC.

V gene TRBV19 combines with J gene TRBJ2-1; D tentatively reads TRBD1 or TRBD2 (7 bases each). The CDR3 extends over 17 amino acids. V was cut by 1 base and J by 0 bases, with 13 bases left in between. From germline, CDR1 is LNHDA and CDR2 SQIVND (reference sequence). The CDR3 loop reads CASSIVSGDSSYNEQFF. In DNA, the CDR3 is TGTGCCAGTAGTATAGTCAGCGGGGACAGCTCCTACAATGAGCAGTTCTTC. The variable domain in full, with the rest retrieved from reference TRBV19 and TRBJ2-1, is DGGITQSPKYLFRKEGQNVTLSCEQNLNHDAMYWYRQDPGQGLRLIYYSQIVNDFQKGDIAEGYSVSREKKESFPLTVTSAQKNPTAFYLCASSIVSGDSSYNEQFFGPGTRLTVL.

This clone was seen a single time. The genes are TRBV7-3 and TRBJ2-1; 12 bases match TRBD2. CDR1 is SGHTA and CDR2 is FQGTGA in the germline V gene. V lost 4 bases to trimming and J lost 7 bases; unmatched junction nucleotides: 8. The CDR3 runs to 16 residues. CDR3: CASSSGTSGWGNEQFF. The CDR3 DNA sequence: TGTGCCAGCAGCTCAGGGACTAGCGGGTGGGGGAATGAGCAGTTCTTC.

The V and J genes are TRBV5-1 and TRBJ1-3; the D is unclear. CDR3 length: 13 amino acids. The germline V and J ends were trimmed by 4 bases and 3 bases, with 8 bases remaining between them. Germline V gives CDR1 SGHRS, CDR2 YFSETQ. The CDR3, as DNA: TGCGCCAGCAGCAGGGCGGATGGAAACACCATATATTTT. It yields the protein CASSRADGNTIYF.

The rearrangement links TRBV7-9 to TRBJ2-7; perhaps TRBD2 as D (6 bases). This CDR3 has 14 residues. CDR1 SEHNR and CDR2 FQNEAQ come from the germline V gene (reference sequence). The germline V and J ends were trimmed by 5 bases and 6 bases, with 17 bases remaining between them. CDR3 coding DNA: TGTGCCAGCAGCACACCTAGCGTATTAGCCGAGCAGTACTTC. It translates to CASSTPSVLAEQYF.

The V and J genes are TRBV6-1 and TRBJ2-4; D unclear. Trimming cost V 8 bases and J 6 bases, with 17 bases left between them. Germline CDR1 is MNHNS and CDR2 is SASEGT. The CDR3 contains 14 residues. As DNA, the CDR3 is TGTGCCAGCGAAAAAGACATTTGGTTAAACATTCAGTACTTC. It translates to CASEKDIWLNIQYF.

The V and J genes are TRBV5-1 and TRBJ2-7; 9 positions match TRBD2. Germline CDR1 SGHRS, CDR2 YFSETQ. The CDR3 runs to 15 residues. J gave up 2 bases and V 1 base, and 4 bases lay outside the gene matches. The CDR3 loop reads CASSLMTSGPYEQYF. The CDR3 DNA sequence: TGCGCCAGCAGCTTGATGACTAGCGGTCCCTACGAGCAGTACTTC.

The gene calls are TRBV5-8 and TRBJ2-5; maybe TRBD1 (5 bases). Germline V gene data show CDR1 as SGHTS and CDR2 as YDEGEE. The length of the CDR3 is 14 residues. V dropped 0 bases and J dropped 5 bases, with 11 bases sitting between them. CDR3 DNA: TGTGCCAGCAGCTTGGAGGGGTATCAGGAGACCCAGTACTTC. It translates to CASSLEGYQETQYF.

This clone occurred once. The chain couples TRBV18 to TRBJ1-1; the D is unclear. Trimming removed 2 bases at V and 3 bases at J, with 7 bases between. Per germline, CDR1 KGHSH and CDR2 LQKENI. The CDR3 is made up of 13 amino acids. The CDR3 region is CASSPGRDTEAFF. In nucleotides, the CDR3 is TGTGCCAGCTCACCAGGGAGGGACACTGAAGCTTTCTTT.

Here the CDR3 DNA reads TGTGCCAGCAGTACCACAGGATTCATGAACACTGAAGCTTTCTTT. Protein sequence: CASSTTGFMNTEAFF. The chain couples TRBV6-6 to TRBJ1-1, with D tentatively TRBD1 (5 bases). Trimming left V 5 bases short and J 0 bases short, with 13 bases between. CDR1 is MNHNY and CDR2 is SVGAGI in the germline V gene (reference sequence). The CDR3 length is 15 residues.

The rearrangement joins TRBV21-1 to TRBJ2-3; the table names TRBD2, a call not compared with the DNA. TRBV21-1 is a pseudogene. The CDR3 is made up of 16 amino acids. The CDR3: CASSGSGRAGTDTQYF. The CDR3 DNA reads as TGTGCCAGCAGTGGTAGCGGGAGAGCAGGCACAGATACGCAGTATTTT.

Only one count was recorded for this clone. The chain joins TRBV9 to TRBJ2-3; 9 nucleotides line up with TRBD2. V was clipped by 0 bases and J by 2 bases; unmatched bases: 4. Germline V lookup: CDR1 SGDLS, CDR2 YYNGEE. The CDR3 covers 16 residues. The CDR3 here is CASSVEAGGYTDTQYF. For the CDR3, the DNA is TGTGCCAGCAGCGTAGAAGCGGGAGGATACACAGATACGCAGTATTTT.

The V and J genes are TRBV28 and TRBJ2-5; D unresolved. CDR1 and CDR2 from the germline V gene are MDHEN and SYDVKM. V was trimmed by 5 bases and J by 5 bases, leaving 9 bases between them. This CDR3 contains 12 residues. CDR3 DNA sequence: TGTGCCAGCAGTCTTGGGTGGGAGACCCAGTACTTC. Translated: CASSLGWETQYF.

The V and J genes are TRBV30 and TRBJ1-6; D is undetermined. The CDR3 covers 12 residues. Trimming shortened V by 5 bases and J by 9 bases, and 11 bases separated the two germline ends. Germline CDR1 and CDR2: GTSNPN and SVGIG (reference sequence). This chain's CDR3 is CAWRARVSPLHF. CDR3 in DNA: TGTGCCTGGCGGGCGCGGGTTTCACCCCTCCACTTT. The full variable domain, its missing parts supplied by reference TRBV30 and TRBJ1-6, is SQTIHQWPATLVQPVGSPLSLECTVEGTSNPNLYWYRQAAGRGLQLLFYSVGIGQISSEVPQNLSASRPQDRQFILSSKKLLLSDSGFYLCAWRARVSPLHFGNGTRLTVT.

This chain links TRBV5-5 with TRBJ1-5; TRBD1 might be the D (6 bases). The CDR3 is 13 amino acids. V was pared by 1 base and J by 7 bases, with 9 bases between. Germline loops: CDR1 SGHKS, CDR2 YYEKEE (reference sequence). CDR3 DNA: TGTGCCAGCAGCTTGACAGGGCGCCAGCCCCAGCATTTT. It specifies CASSLTGRQPQHF.

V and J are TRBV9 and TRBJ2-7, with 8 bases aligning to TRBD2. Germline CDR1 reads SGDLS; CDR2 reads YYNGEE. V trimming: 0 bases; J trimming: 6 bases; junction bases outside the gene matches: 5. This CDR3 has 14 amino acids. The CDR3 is CASSVAGGVREQYF. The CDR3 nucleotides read TGTGCCAGCAGCGTAGCGGGAGGGGTACGCGAGCAGTACTTC.

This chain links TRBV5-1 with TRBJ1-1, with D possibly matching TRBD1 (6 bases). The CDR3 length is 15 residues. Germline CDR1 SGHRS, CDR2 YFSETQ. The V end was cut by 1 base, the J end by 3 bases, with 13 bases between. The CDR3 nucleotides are TGCGCCAGCAGCTTGTGGGGGGGCGGTGACACTGAAGCTTTCTTT. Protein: CASSLWGGGDTEAFF.

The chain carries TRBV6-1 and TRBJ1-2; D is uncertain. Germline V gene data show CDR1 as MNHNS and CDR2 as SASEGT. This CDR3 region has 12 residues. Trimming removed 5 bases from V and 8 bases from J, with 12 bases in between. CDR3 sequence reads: CASSWTDGGYTF. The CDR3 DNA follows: TGTGCCAGCAGTTGGACCGACGGAGGCTACACCTTC.

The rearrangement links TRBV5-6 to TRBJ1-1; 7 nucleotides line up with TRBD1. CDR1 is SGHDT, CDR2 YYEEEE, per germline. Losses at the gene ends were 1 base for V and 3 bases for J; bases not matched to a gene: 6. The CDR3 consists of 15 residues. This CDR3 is CASSLLGRGHTEAFF. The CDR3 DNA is TGTGCCAGCAGCTTGTTGGGGAGGGGGCACACTGAAGCTTTCTTT.

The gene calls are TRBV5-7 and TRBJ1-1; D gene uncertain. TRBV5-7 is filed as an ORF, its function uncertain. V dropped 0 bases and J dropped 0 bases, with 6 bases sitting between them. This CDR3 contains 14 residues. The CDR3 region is CASSLGPLNTEAFF. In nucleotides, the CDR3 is TGTGCCAGCAGCTTGGGACCGCTGAACACTGAAGCTTTCTTT.